These 2 T cell receptor beta chains originate from one sample sequenced in a study of T-cell memory formation after mild COVID-19. TCRdb re-analysed the 5' RACE reads in MiXCR, keeping a single row per CDR3 protein. The sample yields 68,000 or so distinct CDR3 sequences, 16% seen once. Sequenced input: PBMCs or a T cell subset sorted from them (not recorded which). The source of these receptors is an adult woman who had mild COVID-19 (a few samples of this study predate the infection). Cell type and time point are not known.

V and J are TRBV5-1 and TRBJ2-7; a weak D match, TRBD2 (6 bases). The CDR3 is 15 amino acids. Germline V CDR1 and CDR2: SGHRS, YFSETQ. Trimming pared 1 base from V and 3 bases from J, leaving 14 bases between. The CDR3 is CASSLTPGGDYEQYF. The CDR3 DNA follows: TGCGCCAGCAGCTTGACCCCAGGCGGGGACTACGAGCAGTACTTC.

This clonotype came up a few times. V is TRBV5-6 and J is TRBJ2-1; D is unresolved. Trimming left V 0 bases short and J 8 bases short, with 6 bases between. The CDR3 extends over 12 amino acids. Germline lookup yields CDR1 SGHDT and CDR2 YYEEEE. The CDR3 nucleotides read TGTGCCAGCAGCTTGGCCCACGATGAGCAGTTCTTC. Its translation is CASSLAHDEQFF.